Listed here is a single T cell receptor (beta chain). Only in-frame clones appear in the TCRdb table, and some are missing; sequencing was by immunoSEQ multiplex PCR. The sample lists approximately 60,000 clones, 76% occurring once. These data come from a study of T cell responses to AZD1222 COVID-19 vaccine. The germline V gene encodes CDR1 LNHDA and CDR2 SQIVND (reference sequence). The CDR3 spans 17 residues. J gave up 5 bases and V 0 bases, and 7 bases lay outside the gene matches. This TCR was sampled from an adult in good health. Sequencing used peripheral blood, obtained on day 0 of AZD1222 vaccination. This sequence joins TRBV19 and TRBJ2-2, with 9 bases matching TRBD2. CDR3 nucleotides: TGTGCCAGTAGTATAGATCATAGGCTAGCGGGGACCGGGGAGCTGTTTTTT. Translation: CASSIDHRLAGTGELFF.